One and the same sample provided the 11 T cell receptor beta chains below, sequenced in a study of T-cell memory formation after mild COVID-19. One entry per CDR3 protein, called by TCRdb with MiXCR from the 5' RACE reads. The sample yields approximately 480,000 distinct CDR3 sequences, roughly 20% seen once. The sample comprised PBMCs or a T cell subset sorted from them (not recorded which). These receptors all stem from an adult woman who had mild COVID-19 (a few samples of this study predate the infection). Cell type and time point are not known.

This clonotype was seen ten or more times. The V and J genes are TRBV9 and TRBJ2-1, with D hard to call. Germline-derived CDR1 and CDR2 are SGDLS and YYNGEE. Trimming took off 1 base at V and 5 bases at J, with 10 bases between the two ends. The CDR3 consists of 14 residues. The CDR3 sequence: CASSVMGNNNEQFF. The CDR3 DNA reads TGTGCCAGCAGCGTAATGGGAAACAACAATGAGCAGTTCTTC.

The chain's CDR3 is CAWSLQGLGGGIQYF. Written as DNA, the CDR3 is TGTGCCTGGAGTCTTCAGGGATTAGGTGGGGGCATTCAGTACTTC. V is TRBV30 and J is TRBJ2-4, with D perhaps matching TRBD1 or TRBD2 (5 bases each). The V end lost 2 bases, the J end lost 9 bases, and 20 bases lay between the germline ends. The V gene's germline CDR1 is GTSNPN and CDR2 SVGIG (reference sequence). The CDR3 loop spans 15 amino acids.

The CDR3 nucleotides are TGTGCCTGGAGTGTGTTCAGCTCCTACAATGAGCAGTTCTTC. Its translation is CAWSVFSSYNEQFF. The V and J genes are TRBV30 and TRBJ2-1; D unresolved. With 0 bases removed from V and 0 bases from J, the gap between germline ends came to 6 bases. Per the germline V gene, CDR1 is GTSNPN and CDR2 is SVGIG (reference sequence). CDR3 length: 14 residues.

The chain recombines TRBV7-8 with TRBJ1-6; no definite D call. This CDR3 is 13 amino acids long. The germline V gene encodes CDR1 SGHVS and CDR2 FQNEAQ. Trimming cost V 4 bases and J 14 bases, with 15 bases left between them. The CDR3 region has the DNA TGTGCCAGCAGCTCTCGGGGTCGAGGGACCCTCCACTTT. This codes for CASSSRGRGTLHF.

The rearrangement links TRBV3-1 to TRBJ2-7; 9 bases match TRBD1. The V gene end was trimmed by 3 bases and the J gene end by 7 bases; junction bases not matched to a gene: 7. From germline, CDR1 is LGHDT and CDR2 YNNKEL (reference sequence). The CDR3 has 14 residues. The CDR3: CASSQSSGTGEQYF. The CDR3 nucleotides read TGTGCCAGCAGCCAGTCCTCCGGGACAGGGGAGCAGTACTTC.

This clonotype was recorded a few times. The chain's CDR3 is CASSLLNNEQFF. For the CDR3, the DNA is TGTGCCAGCAGCCTCCTCAACAATGAGCAGTTCTTC. The chain carries TRBV5-6 and TRBJ2-1; D is unresolved. V lost 4 bases and J 5 bases, leaving 7 bases between the germline ends. The CDR3 runs 12 residues. From germline, CDR1 is SGHDT and CDR2 YYEEEE.

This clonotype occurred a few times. The CDR3 nucleotides read TGTGCCAGCAGCCCCTCTAGCGGGAACTTGGATACGCAGTATTTT. This codes for CASSPSSGNLDTQYF. The chain combines TRBV7-3 with TRBJ2-3; 9 bases fit TRBD2. The CDR3 is 15 residues long. CDR1 is SGHTA and CDR2 is FQGTGA in the germline V gene. With 5 bases clipped from V and 6 bases from J, the junction kept 9 bases outside the gene matches.

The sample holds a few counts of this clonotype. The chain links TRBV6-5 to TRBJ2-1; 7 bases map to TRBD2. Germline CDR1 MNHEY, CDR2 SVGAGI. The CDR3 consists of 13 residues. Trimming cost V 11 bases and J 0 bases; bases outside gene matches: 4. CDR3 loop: CASRTSSYNEQFF. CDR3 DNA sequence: TGTGCCTCCAGGACTAGCTCCTACAATGAGCAGTTCTTC.

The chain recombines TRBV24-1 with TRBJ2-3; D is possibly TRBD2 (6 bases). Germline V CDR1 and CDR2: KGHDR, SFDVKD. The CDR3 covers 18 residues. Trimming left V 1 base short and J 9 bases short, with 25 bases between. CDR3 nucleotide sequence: TGTGCCACCAGTGATTTCCCCACTGGGACTCATTCAAAAGACACGCAGTATTTT. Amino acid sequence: CATSDFPTGTHSKDTQYF.

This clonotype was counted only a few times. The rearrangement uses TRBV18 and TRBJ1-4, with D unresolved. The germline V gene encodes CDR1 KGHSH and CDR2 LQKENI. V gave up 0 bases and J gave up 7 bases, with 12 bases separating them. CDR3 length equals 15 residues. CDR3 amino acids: CASSPPSVAGEKLFF. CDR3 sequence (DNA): TGTGCCAGCTCACCACCGTCCGTGGCGGGTGAAAAACTGTTTTTT.

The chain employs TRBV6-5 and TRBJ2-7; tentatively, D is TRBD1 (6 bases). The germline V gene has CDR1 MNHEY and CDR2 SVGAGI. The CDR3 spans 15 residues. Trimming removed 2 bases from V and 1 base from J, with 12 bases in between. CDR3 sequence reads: CASSYTNRASYEQYF. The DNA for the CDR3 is TGTGCCAGCAGTTACACCAACAGGGCATCCTACGAGCAGTACTTC.